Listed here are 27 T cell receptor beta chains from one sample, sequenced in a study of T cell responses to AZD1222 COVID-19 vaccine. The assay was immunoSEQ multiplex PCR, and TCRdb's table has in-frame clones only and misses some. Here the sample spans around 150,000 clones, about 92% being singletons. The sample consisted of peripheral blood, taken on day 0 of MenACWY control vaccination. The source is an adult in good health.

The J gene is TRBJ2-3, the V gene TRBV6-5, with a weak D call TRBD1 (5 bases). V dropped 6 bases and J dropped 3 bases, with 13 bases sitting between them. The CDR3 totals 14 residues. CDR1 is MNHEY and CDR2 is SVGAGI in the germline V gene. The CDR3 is CASRGQGGTDTQYF. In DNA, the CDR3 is TGTGCCAGCAGGGGGCAGGGTGGGACAGATACGCAGTATTTT.

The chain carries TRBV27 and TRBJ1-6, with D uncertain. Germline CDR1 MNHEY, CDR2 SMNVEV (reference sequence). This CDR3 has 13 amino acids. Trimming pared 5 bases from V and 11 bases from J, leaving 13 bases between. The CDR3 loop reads CASSQTRHTPLHF. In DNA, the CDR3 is TGTGCCAGCAGTCAAACCCGCCACACACCCCTCCACTTT.

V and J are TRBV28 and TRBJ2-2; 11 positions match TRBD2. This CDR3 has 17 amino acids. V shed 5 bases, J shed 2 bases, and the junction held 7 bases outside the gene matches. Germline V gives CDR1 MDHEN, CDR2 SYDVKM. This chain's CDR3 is CASSHQLAGANTGELFF. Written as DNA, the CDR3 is TGTGCCAGCAGTCACCAACTAGCGGGAGCCAACACCGGGGAGCTGTTTTTT.

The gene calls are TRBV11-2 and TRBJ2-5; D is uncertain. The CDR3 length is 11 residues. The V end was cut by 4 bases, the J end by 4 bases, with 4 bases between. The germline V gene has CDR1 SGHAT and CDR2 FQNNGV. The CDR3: CASSWRETQYF. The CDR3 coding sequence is TGTGCCAGCAGCTGGCGAGAGACCCAGTACTTC.

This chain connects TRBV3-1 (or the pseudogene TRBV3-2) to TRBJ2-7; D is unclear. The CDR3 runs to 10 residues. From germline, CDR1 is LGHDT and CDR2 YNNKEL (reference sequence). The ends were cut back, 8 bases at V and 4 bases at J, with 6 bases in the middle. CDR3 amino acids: CASRTYEQYF. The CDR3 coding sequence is TGTGCCAGCCGAACTTACGAGCAGTACTTC.

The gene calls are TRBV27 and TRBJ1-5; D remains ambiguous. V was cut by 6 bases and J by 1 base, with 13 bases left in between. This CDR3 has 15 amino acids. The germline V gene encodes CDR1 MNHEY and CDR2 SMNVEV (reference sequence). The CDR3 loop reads CASRGRRMSNQPQHF. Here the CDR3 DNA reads TGTGCCAGCAGGGGCCGAAGGATGAGCAATCAGCCCCAGCATTTT.

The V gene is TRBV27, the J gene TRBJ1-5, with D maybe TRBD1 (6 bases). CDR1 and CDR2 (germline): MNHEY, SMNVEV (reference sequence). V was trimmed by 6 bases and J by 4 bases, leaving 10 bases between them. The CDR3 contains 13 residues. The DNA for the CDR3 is TGTGCCAGCAGGCCAGGGGTTAATCAGCCCCAGCATTTT. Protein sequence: CASRPGVNQPQHF.

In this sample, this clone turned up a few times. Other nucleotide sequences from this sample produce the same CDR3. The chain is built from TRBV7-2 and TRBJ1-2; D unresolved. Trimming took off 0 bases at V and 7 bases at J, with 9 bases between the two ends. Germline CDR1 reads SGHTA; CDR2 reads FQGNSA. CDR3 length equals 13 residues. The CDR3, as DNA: TGTGCCAGCAGCTTAGCCGGATCGGGTGGCTACACCTTC. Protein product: CASSLAGSGGYTF. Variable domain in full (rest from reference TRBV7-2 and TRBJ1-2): GAGVSQSPSNKVTEKGKDVELRCDPISGHTALYWYRQSLGQGLEFLIYFQGNSAPDKSGLPSDRFSAERTGGSVSTLTIQRTQQEDSAVYLCASSLAGSGGYTFGSGTRLTVV.

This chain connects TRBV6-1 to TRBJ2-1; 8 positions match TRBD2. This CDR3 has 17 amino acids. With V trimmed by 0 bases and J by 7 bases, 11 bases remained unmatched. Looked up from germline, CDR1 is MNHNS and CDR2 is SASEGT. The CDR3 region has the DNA TGTGCCAGCAGTGAAGCCCCGGAGGCGGGAGGAGGGAATGAGCAGTTCTTC. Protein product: CASSEAPEAGGGNEQFF.

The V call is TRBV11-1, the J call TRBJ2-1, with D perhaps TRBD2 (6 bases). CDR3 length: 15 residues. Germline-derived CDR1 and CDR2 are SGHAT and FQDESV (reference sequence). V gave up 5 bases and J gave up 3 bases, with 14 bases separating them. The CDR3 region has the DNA TGTGCCAGCAGCCTAGGGGCGGGGAACTACAATGAGCAGTTCTTC. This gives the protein CASSLGAGNYNEQFF.

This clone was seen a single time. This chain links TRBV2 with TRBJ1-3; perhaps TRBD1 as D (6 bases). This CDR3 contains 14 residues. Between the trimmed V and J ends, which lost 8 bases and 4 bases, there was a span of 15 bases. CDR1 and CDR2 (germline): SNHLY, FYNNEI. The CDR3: CASHKGGSGNTIYF. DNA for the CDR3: TGTGCCAGCCATAAAGGGGGGTCCGGAAACACCATATATTTT. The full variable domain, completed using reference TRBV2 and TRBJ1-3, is EPEVTQTPSHQVTQMGQEVILRCVPISNHLYFYWYRQILGQKVEFLVSFYNNEISEKSEIFDDQFSVERPDGSNFTLKIRSTKLEDSAMYFCASHKGGSGNTIYFGEGSWLTVV.

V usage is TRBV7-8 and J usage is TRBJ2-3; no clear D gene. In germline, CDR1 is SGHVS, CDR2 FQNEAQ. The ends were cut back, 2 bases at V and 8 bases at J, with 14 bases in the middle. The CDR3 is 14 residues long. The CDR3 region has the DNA TGTGCCAGCAGCTTAAGTCCGACCTTTAGTACGCAGTATTTT. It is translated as CASSLSPTFSTQYF.

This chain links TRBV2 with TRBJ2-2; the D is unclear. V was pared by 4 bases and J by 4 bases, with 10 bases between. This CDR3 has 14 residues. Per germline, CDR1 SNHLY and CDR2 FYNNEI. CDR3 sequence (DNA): TGTGCCAGCAGTGCACCCTCGGGCACCGGGGAGCTGTTTTTT. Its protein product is CASSAPSGTGELFF.

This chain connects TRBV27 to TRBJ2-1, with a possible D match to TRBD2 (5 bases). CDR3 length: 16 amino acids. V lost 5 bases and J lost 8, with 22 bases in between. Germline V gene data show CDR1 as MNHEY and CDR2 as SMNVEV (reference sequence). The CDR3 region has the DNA TGTGCCAGCAGTCCTCCATGGGAGCTCGAAGTCGATGAGCAGTTCTTC. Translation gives CASSPPWELEVDEQFF.

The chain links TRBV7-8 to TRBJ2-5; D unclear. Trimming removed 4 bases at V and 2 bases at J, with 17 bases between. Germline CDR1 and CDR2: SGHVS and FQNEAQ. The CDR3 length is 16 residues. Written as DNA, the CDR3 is TGTGCCAGCAGCTCCCCACATGTCGGAGCGCAAGAGACCCAGTACTTC. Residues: CASSSPHVGAQETQYF.

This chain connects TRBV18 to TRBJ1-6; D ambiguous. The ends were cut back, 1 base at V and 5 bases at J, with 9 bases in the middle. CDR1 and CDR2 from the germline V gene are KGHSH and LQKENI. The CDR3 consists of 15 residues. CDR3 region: CASSPRPRNNSPLHF. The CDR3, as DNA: TGTGCCAGCTCACCACGGCCAAGGAATAATTCACCCCTCCACTTT.

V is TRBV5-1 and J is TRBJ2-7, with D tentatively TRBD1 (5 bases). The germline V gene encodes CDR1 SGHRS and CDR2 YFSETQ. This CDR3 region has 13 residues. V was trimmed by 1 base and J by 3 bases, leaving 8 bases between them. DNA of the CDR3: TGCGCCAGCAGCTTGACAGGTTACTACGAGCAGTACTTC. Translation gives CASSLTGYYEQYF. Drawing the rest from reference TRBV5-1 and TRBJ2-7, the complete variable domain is KAGVTQTPRYLIKTRGQQVTLSCSPISGHRSVSWYQQTPGQGLQFLFEYFSETQRNKGNFPGRFSGRQFSNSRSEMNVSTLELGDSALYLCASSLTGYYEQYFGPGTRLTVT.

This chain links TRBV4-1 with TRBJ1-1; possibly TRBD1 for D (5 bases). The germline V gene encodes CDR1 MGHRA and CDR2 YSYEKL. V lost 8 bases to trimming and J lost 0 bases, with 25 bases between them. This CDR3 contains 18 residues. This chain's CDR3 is CASGTGLLNLRMNTEAFF. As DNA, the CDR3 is TGCGCCAGCGGAACGGGACTCCTGAATCTTAGGATGAACACTGAAGCTTTCTTT.

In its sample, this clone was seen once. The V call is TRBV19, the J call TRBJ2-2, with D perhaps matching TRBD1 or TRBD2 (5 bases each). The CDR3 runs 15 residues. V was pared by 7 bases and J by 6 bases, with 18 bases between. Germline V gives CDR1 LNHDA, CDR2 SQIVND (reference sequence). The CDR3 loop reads CASTATGGTPGELFF. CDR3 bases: TGTGCCAGTACTGCGACTGGGGGAACACCCGGGGAGCTGTTTTTT.

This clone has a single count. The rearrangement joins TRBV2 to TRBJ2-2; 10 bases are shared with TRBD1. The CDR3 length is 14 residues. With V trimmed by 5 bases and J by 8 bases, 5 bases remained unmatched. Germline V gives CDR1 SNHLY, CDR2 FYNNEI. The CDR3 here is CASSRDRGLGELFF. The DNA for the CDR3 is TGTGCCAGCAGTCGGGACAGGGGATTGGGGGAGCTGTTTTTT. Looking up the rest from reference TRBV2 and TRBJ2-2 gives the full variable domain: EPEVTQTPSHQVTQMGQEVILRCVPISNHLYFYWYRQILGQKVEFLVSFYNNEISEKSEIFDDQFSVERPDGSNFTLKIRSTKLEDSAMYFCASSRDRGLGELFFGEGSRLTVL.

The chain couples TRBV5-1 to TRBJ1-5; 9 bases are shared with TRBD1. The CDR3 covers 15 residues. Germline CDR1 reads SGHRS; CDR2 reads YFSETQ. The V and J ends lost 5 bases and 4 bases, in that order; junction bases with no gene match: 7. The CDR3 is CASRPSDRGNQPQHF. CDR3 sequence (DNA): TGCGCCAGCAGACCCTCGGACAGGGGTAATCAGCCCCAGCATTTT.

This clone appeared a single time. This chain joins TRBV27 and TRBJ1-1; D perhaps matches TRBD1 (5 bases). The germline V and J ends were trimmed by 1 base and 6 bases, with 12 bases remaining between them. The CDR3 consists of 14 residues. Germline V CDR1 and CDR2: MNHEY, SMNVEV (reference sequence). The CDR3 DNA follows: TGTGCCAGCAGTTTATGGTCCGGGGGGGCTGAAGCTTTCTTT. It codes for CASSLWSGGAEAFF.

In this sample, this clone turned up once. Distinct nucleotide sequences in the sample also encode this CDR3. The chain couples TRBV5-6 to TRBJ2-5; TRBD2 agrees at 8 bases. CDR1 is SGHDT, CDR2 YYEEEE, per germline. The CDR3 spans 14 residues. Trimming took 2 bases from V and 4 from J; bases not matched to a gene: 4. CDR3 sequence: CASSFSGSRETQYF. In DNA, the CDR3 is TGTGCCAGCAGCTTCAGCGGGAGCCGAGAGACCCAGTACTTC.

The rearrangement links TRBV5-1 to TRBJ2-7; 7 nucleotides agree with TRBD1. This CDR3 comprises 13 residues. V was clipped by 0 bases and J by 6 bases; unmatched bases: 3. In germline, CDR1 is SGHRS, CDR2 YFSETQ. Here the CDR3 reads CASSLEGAGEQYF. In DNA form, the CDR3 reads TGCGCCAGCAGCTTGGAGGGGGCGGGCGAGCAGTACTTC.

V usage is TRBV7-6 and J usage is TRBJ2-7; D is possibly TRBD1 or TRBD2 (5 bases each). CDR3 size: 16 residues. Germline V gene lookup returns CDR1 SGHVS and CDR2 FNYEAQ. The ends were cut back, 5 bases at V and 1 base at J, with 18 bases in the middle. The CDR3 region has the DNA TGTGCCAGCAGCCCCGGCGTTAGGGGAGTTTCCTACGAGCAGTACTTC. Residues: CASSPGVRGVSYEQYF.

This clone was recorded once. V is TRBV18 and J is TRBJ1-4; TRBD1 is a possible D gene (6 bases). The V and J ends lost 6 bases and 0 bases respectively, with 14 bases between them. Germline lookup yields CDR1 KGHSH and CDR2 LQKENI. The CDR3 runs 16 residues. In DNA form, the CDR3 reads TGTGCCAGCTCTCGGGACACTTTATCAACTAATGAAAAACTGTTTTTT. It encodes CASSRDTLSTNEKLFF. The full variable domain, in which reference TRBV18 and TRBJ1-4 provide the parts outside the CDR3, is NAGVMQNPRHLVRRRGQEARLRCSPMKGHSHVYWYRQLPEEGLKFMVYLQKENIIDESGMPKERFSAEFPKEGPSILRIQQVVRGDSAAYFCASSRDTLSTNEKLFFGSGTQLSVL.

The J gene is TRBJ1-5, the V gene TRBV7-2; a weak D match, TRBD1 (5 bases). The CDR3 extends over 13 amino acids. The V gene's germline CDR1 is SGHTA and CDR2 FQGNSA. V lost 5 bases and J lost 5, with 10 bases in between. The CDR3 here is CASSAGPDQPQHF. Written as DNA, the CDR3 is TGTGCCAGCAGCGCGGGACCAGATCAGCCCCAGCATTTT.